The rows below give T cell receptor beta chains drawn from one sample of a study of memory CD4+ T cells and cytomegalovirus serostatus. Libraries were prepared by immunoSEQ multiplex PCR; TCRdb keeps only in-frame clonotypes and omits some of them. The sample carries some 44,000 clones, 65% to 80% recorded once. Sequencing was done on a sample of memory CD4+ T cells from blood. These receptors originate from an adult in good health and CMV-seronegative. Both conserved end residues are part of each CDR3.

J gene | V gene | CDR3 protein
TRBJ2-5 | TRBV5-6 | CASSLFAGGSETQYF
TRBJ1-1 | TRBV25-1 | CASSDLTRATEAFF
TRBJ2-4 | TRBV11-3 | CASSRTGNIQYF
TRBJ1-1 | TRBV20-1 | CSAREVDEAFF
TRBJ2-1 | TRBV5-5 | CASSSTAGRGLENEQFF
TRBJ1-2 | TRBV7-2 | CASVGYPGQGGGGYTF
TRBJ2-7 | TRBV6-5 | CASSYQRAYLEQYF
TRBJ1-1 | TRBV5-4 | CASSLTSYTEAFF
TRBJ2-1 | TRBV2 | CASSRGASSYNEQFF
TRBJ2-2 | TRBV29-1 | CSAGGGTGLPLPGELFF
TRBJ1-1 | TRBV7-9 | CASSPGLIAEAFF
TRBJ1-1 | TRBV7-2 | CASSLYAAQIQRTEAFF
TRBJ2-5 | TRBV11-2 | CASSLLMGGRETQYF